This TCR beta chain was retrieved from a study of cytomegalovirus exposure and HLA in healthy donors. The study, taken as a whole, reports: The classifier, whose performance was assessed in both the original and validation cohorts, reportedly diagnosed cytomegalovirus status with high specificity and sensitivity.

In regard to this clone: The antigen is not known.

Germline trimming cut 4 bases from V and 9 bases from J; bases unmatched to any gene: 8. Looked up from germline, CDR1 is LGHNA and CDR2 is YSLEER. The CDR3 is 13 amino acids. Here immunoSEQ multiplex PCR was the method, and the copy in TCRdb shows in-frame clones only, minus some. This table holds over 60,000 clones, 95% to 96% found once. The sequenced material came from PBMCs. This chain connects TRBV4-3 to TRBJ1-1; the match to TRBD1 covers 7 bases. The receptor's source is a woman in her late teens or twenties in good health and CMV-seropositive. The CDR3 loop reads CASSPGGQAKAFF. In nucleotides, the CDR3 is TGCGCCAGCAGCCCAGGGGGGCAGGCGAAAGCTTTCTTT.